The clone carrying this T cell receptor (beta chain) occurred a few times. Its antigen is not identified. Other DNA variants within this sample encode the same CDR3. These data belong to a study of beta chain features in type 1 diabetes. Germline assignment: CDR1 KGHSH and CDR2 LQKENI. CDR3 length: 15 amino acids. After removal of 1 base from V and 4 bases from J, the junction contained 0 bases not matched to a gene. As every portion of the isolated RNA was reverse transcribed, the sequencing read expressed TCRB transcripts. The protocol was immunoSEQ multiplex PCR, while the TCRdb copy is restricted to in-frame clones and leaves out a portion. The sample lists about 220,000 clones; roughly 11% were seen once. Regarding the study as a whole: cDNA-based reads could over-represent cells with high TCR expression.

The chain joins TRBV18 to TRBJ2-1; TRBD2 agrees at 11 bases. This receptor was taken from a man aged 18 to 29 in good health. The specimen sequenced was central memory CD4+ T cells from blood. The CDR3 DNA sequence: TGTGCCAGCTCACCACTAGCGGGAGGGTACAATGAGCAGTTCTTC. The encoded protein is CASSPLAGGYNEQFF.